The rows below give T cell receptor beta chains drawn from one sample of a study of post-analysis software for immune sequencing data. TCRdb fed the PCR reads into MiXCR, producing one record per CDR3 protein. This table has about 170,000 distinct CDR3 sequences, roughly 31% appearing once. Sequencing was done on a sample of blood. The source is a girl between 5 and 17 years old with multiple sclerosis. Both conserved end residues are part of each CDR3. Each record gives: J gene, CDR3 length, D gene, clone size, V gene, CDR3 protein, CDR3 DNA. D genes are given only for firm matches. Only part of the rows carry a size: once, few, many, or a class if the clone is expanded.

j_call: TRBJ1-1; cdr3_length: 16; d_call: -; clone_size: many; v_call: TRBV4-1; cdr3_aa: CASSQANFKENTEAFF; cdr3_nt: TGCGCCAGCAGCCAAGCCAACTTTAAGGAGAACACTGAAGCTTTCTTT
j_call: TRBJ1-1; cdr3_length: 14; d_call: TRBD1; clone_size: -; v_call: TRBV20-1; cdr3_aa: CSASRGKRDTEAFF; cdr3_nt: TGCAGTGCCAGCAGGGGGAAAAGGGACACTGAAGCTTTCTTT
j_call: TRBJ2-1; cdr3_length: 13; d_call: TRBD2; clone_size: -; v_call: TRBV5-1; cdr3_aa: CASSLEGGREQFF; cdr3_nt: TGCGCCAGCAGCTTGGAGGGAGGGAGAGAGCAGTTCTTC
j_call: TRBJ1-2; cdr3_length: 13; d_call: -; clone_size: many; v_call: TRBV6-5; cdr3_aa: CASSLGSSLGYTF; cdr3_nt: TGTGCCAGCAGTTTGGGCAGCTCGCTAGGCTACACCTTC
j_call: TRBJ1-1; cdr3_length: 18; d_call: TRBD1; clone_size: -; v_call: TRBV5-1; cdr3_aa: CASSDLTGYPQLNTEAFF; cdr3_nt: TGCGCCAGCAGCGACCTGACAGGGTACCCCCAGCTGAACACTGAAGCTTTCTTT
j_call: TRBJ2-5; cdr3_length: 13; d_call: -; clone_size: few; v_call: TRBV7-9; cdr3_aa: CASSPTGDGPQYF; cdr3_nt: TGTGCCAGCAGCCCGACCGGCGACGGGCCCCAGTACTTC
j_call: TRBJ2-3; cdr3_length: 11; d_call: -; clone_size: -; v_call: TRBV10-3; cdr3_aa: CAISDQSAQYF; cdr3_nt: TGTGCCATCAGTGATCAGAGCGCGCAGTATTTT
j_call: TRBJ2-1; cdr3_length: 14; d_call: TRBD1; clone_size: -; v_call: TRBV12-3/TRBV12-4; cdr3_aa: CASNLDRLLDEQFF; cdr3_nt: TGTGCCAGCAATCTGGACAGGTTACTCGATGAGCAGTTCTTC
j_call: TRBJ2-1; cdr3_length: 19; d_call: -; clone_size: -; v_call: TRBV7-2; cdr3_aa: CASSWLGSQIVTYNNEQFF; cdr3_nt: TGTGCCAGCAGCTGGTTGGGGAGCCAAATCGTCACCTATAACAATGAGCAGTTCTTC
j_call: TRBJ2-1; cdr3_length: 16; d_call: -; clone_size: -; v_call: TRBV7-2; cdr3_aa: CASSPSSLVNHYEQFF; cdr3_nt: TGTGCCAGCAGCCCCTCGTCCCTAGTGAATCATTATGAGCAGTTCTTC
j_call: TRBJ2-3; cdr3_length: 16; d_call: -; clone_size: -; v_call: TRBV28; cdr3_aa: CASSWAGLPNTDTQYF; cdr3_nt: TGTGCCAGCAGTTGGGCGGGCCTACCCAACACAGATACGCAGTATTTT
j_call: TRBJ1-1; cdr3_length: 15; d_call: TRBD1; clone_size: -; v_call: TRBV28; cdr3_aa: CASSETGGGGFEAFF; cdr3_nt: TGTGCCAGCAGTGAAACAGGGGGCGGGGGCTTTGAAGCTTTCTTT
j_call: TRBJ2-5; cdr3_length: 13; d_call: TRBD2; clone_size: many; v_call: TRBV20-1; cdr3_aa: CSAIGLAPETQYF; cdr3_nt: TGCAGTGCTATAGGACTAGCGCCAGAGACCCAGTACTTC
j_call: TRBJ1-4; cdr3_length: 14; d_call: -; clone_size: -; v_call: TRBV28; cdr3_aa: CASGTPAGAGKLFF; cdr3_nt: TGTGCCAGCGGAACACCTGCAGGTGCGGGAAAACTGTTTTTT
j_call: TRBJ2-3; cdr3_length: 14; d_call: -; clone_size: -; v_call: TRBV5-1; cdr3_aa: CASSLSGVEDTQYF; cdr3_nt: TGCGCCAGCAGCTTGTCAGGGGTTGAAGATACGCAGTATTTT
j_call: TRBJ2-7; cdr3_length: 13; d_call: -; clone_size: -; v_call: TRBV12-3/TRBV12-4; cdr3_aa: CASSLGRVAEQYF; cdr3_nt: TGTGCCAGCAGTTTAGGCAGGGTAGCCGAGCAGTACTTC
j_call: TRBJ2-3; cdr3_length: 11; d_call: -; clone_size: many; v_call: TRBV12-3/TRBV12-4; cdr3_aa: CASSHADTQYF; cdr3_nt: TGTGCCAGCAGCCATGCAGATACGCAGTATTTT
j_call: TRBJ1-2; cdr3_length: 13; d_call: -; clone_size: -; v_call: TRBV7-2; cdr3_aa: CASSTREVYGYTF; cdr3_nt: TGTGCCAGCAGCACCCGAGAGGTTTATGGCTACACCTTC
j_call: TRBJ2-5; cdr3_length: 13; d_call: -; clone_size: few; v_call: TRBV12-3/TRBV12-4; cdr3_aa: CASGPTPGKTQYF; cdr3_nt: TGTGCCAGCGGTCCTACCCCCGGGAAAACCCAGTACTTC
j_call: TRBJ2-1; cdr3_length: 13; d_call: -; clone_size: -; v_call: TRBV20-1; cdr3_aa: CSARRDTYNEQFF; cdr3_nt: TGCAGTGCTAGGCGGGACACATACAATGAGCAGTTCTTC
j_call: TRBJ1-2; cdr3_length: 13; d_call: -; clone_size: once; v_call: TRBV20-1; cdr3_aa: CSARALGDPGYTF; cdr3_nt: TGCAGTGCTAGAGCTCTGGGGGATCCTGGCTACACCTTC
j_call: TRBJ2-3; cdr3_length: 13; d_call: TRBD2; clone_size: few; v_call: TRBV2; cdr3_aa: CASMGLNTDTQYF; cdr3_nt: TGTGCCAGCATGGGACTAAACACAGATACGCAGTATTTT
j_call: TRBJ2-5; cdr3_length: 14; d_call: -; clone_size: many; v_call: TRBV2; cdr3_aa: CASSATGHQETQYF; cdr3_nt: TGTGCCAGCAGTGCAACAGGACACCAAGAGACCCAGTACTTC
j_call: TRBJ2-3; cdr3_length: 19; d_call: TRBD2; clone_size: -; v_call: TRBV29-1; cdr3_aa: CSAAKKGTSGSWGTDTQYF; cdr3_nt: TGCAGCGCCGCGAAAAAGGGGACTAGCGGGAGTTGGGGCACAGATACGCAGTATTTT
j_call: TRBJ2-1; cdr3_length: 14; d_call: -; clone_size: many; v_call: TRBV10-3; cdr3_aa: CAISRLVGDNEQFF; cdr3_nt: TGTGCCATCAGTAGACTAGTCGGGGACAATGAGCAGTTCTTC
j_call: TRBJ2-1; cdr3_length: 16; d_call: TRBD2; clone_size: -; v_call: TRBV6-5; cdr3_aa: CASSSPGTSGYNEQFF; cdr3_nt: TGTGCCAGCAGTTCCCCCGGGACTAGCGGGTACAATGAGCAGTTCTTC
j_call: TRBJ2-1; cdr3_length: 17; d_call: -; clone_size: many; v_call: TRBV14; cdr3_aa: CASSQPAPSELNNEQFF; cdr3_nt: TGTGCCAGCAGCCAACCCGCCCCTAGCGAACTAAATAATGAGCAGTTCTTC
j_call: TRBJ2-1; cdr3_length: 14; d_call: -; clone_size: many; v_call: TRBV5-1; cdr3_aa: CASSVDGNVNEQFF; cdr3_nt: TGCGCCAGCAGCGTTGACGGGAATGTCAATGAGCAGTTCTTC
j_call: TRBJ2-7; cdr3_length: 17; d_call: TRBD2; clone_size: many; v_call: TRBV10-3; cdr3_aa: CAISELRLAGGAYEQYF; cdr3_nt: TGTGCCATCAGTGAGTTGAGACTAGCGGGAGGGGCCTACGAGCAGTACTTC
j_call: TRBJ2-4; cdr3_length: 15; d_call: -; clone_size: -; v_call: TRBV2; cdr3_aa: CASSGATLAKNIQYF; cdr3_nt: TGTGCCAGCAGTGGGGCTACTCTAGCCAAAAACATTCAGTACTTC
j_call: TRBJ2-7; cdr3_length: 12; d_call: -; clone_size: many; v_call: TRBV20-1; cdr3_aa: CSARTSIKEQYF; cdr3_nt: TGCAGTGCTAGGACCTCTATCAAGGAGCAGTACTTC
j_call: TRBJ2-7; cdr3_length: 16; d_call: TRBD2; clone_size: many; v_call: TRBV4-1; cdr3_aa: CASSQAWTSGLYEQYF; cdr3_nt: TGCGCCAGCAGCCAAGCATGGACTAGCGGCCTCTACGAGCAGTACTTC
j_call: TRBJ1-5; cdr3_length: 16; d_call: TRBD1; clone_size: -; v_call: TRBV5-1; cdr3_aa: CASSLGTGGPREPQHF; cdr3_nt: TGCGCCAGCAGCCTCGGGACAGGGGGCCCCAGGGAGCCCCAGCATTTT
j_call: TRBJ2-5; cdr3_length: 13; d_call: -; clone_size: few; v_call: TRBV7-9; cdr3_aa: CASSERSGETQYF; cdr3_nt: TGTGCCAGCAGCGAGCGATCCGGGGAGACCCAGTACTTC
j_call: TRBJ1-4; cdr3_length: 11; d_call: -; clone_size: -; v_call: TRBV29-1; cdr3_aa: CSVGEPEKLFF; cdr3_nt: TGCAGCGTTGGCGAGCCAGAAAAACTGTTTTTT
j_call: TRBJ2-1; cdr3_length: 12; d_call: TRBD2; clone_size: few; v_call: TRBV30; cdr3_aa: CAWSVGNGRKFF; cdr3_nt: TGTGCCTGGAGTGTAGGGAACGGGAGGAAGTTCTTC
j_call: TRBJ2-7; cdr3_length: 14; d_call: TRBD2; clone_size: many; v_call: TRBV12-3/TRBV12-4; cdr3_aa: CASSFAGVGYEQYF; cdr3_nt: TGTGCCAGCAGTTTCGCGGGAGTGGGCTACGAGCAGTACTTC
j_call: TRBJ2-3; cdr3_length: 17; d_call: TRBD2; clone_size: -; v_call: TRBV2; cdr3_aa: CASSVGLAGRGTDTQYF; cdr3_nt: TGTGCCAGCAGTGTAGGTCTAGCGGGACGGGGCACAGATACGCAGTATTTT
j_call: TRBJ1-6; cdr3_length: 14; d_call: -; clone_size: few; v_call: TRBV7-9; cdr3_aa: CASSLLQGYSPLHF; cdr3_nt: TGTGCCAGCAGCTTGTTACAGGGATATTCACCCCTCCACTTT
j_call: TRBJ1-2; cdr3_length: 15; d_call: -; clone_size: many; v_call: TRBV29-1; cdr3_aa: CSVEDLMDAHYGYTF; cdr3_nt: TGCAGCGTTGAAGATCTTATGGATGCTCACTATGGCTACACCTTC
j_call: TRBJ1-1; cdr3_length: 16; d_call: -; clone_size: few; v_call: TRBV21-1; cdr3_aa: CASSKALEGAKAEAFF; cdr3_nt: TGTGCCAGCAGCAAAGCGCTGGAAGGGGCGAAGGCTGAAGCTTTCTTT
j_call: TRBJ2-7; cdr3_length: 15; d_call: -; clone_size: many; v_call: TRBV20-1; cdr3_aa: CSARVPGRVPYEQYF; cdr3_nt: TGCAGTGCTAGAGTCCCGGGACGGGTACCCTACGAGCAGTACTTC
j_call: TRBJ2-3; cdr3_length: 16; d_call: -; clone_size: few; v_call: TRBV5-1; cdr3_aa: CASSLAPAGSSDTQYF; cdr3_nt: TGCGCCAGCAGCTTGGCCCCGGCGGGGAGCTCAGATACGCAGTATTTT
j_call: TRBJ2-5; cdr3_length: 15; d_call: TRBD1; clone_size: many; v_call: TRBV11-2; cdr3_aa: CASSLGQGAKETQYF; cdr3_nt: TGTGCCAGCAGCCTGGGACAGGGGGCGAAAGAGACCCAGTACTTC
j_call: TRBJ1-1; cdr3_length: 12; d_call: -; clone_size: few; v_call: TRBV6-5; cdr3_aa: CASSLQGMAAFF; cdr3_nt: TGTGCCAGCAGCCTGCAGGGCATGGCAGCTTTCTTT
j_call: TRBJ2-1; cdr3_length: 13; d_call: TRBD2; clone_size: -; v_call: TRBV7-8; cdr3_aa: CASGGGTSNEQFF; cdr3_nt: TGTGCCAGCGGCGGCGGGACTAGCAATGAGCAGTTCTTC
j_call: TRBJ2-7; cdr3_length: 11; d_call: -; clone_size: many; v_call: TRBV5-1; cdr3_aa: CASSLRREQYF; cdr3_nt: TGCGCCAGCAGCTTGAGGAGGGAGCAGTACTTC
j_call: TRBJ2-3; cdr3_length: 13; d_call: TRBD2; clone_size: -; v_call: TRBV14; cdr3_aa: CANRKRGSDTQYF; cdr3_nt: TGTGCCAACAGGAAGCGGGGATCGGATACGCAGTATTTT